This T cell receptor beta chain derives from a study of T cell responses to AZD1222 COVID-19 vaccine. Assay: immunoSEQ multiplex PCR; the TCRdb copy retains only in-frame clones and omits some. The sample lists roughly 140,000 clones, under 95% occurring once. CDR3 length: 13 amino acids. The V end was cut by 0 bases, the J end by 5 bases, with 7 bases between. The germline V gene encodes CDR1 LGHNA and CDR2 YNFKEQ. The specimen was peripheral blood, collected on day 0 of AZD1222 vaccination. This clonotype originated in an adult in good health. V is TRBV4-2 and J is TRBJ1-2, with D hard to call. The CDR3 sequence is CASSQDLVYGYTF. The CDR3 DNA sequence: TGTGCCAGCAGCCAAGATCTCGTTTATGGCTACACCTTC.